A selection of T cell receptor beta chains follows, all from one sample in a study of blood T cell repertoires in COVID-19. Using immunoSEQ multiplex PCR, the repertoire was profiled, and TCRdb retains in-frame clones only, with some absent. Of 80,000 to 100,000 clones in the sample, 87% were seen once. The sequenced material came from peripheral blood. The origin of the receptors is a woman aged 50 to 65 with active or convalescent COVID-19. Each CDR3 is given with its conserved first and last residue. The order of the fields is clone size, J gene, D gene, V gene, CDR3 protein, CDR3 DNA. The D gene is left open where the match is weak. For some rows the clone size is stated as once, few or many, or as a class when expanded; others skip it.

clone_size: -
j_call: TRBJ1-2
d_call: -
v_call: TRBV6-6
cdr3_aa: CASTRTDSYGYTF
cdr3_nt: TGTGCCAGCACTAGGACTGATTCCTATGGCTACACCTTC

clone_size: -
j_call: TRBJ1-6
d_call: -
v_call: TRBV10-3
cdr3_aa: CAISESGLMNSPLHF
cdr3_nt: TGTGCCATCAGTGAGTCGGGACTCATGAATTCACCCCTCCACTTT

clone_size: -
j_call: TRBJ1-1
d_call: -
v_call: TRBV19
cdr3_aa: CASSIGSEQMNTEAFF
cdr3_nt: TGTGCCAGTAGTATAGGCTCGGAACAGATGAACACTGAAGCTTTCTTT

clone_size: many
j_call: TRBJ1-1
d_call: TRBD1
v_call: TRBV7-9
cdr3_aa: CASSYPGQGLSGTEAFF
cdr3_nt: TGTGCCAGCAGCTACCCGGGACAGGGTCTCTCGGGCACTGAAGCTTTCTTT

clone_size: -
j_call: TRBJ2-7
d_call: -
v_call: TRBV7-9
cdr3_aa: CASKGISYEQYF
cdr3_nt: TGTGCCAGCAAGGGGATCTCCTACGAGCAGTACTTC

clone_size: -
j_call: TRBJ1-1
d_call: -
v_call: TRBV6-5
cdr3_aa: CASSYGGGMNTEAFF
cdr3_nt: TGTGCCAGCAGTTACGGGGGGGGCATGAACACTGAAGCTTTCTTT

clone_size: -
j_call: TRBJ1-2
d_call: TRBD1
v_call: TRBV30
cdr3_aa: CACPRTGEYYGYTF
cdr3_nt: TGTGCCTGCCCCCGGACAGGGGAGTACTATGGCTACACCTTC

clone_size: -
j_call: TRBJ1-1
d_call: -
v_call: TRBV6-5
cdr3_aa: CASSYTGEAFF
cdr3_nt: TGTGCCAGCAGTTACACAGGTGAAGCTTTCTTT

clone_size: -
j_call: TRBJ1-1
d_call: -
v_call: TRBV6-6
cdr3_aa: CATQQGLNTEAFF
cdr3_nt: TGTGCCACCCAACAGGGATTAAACACTGAAGCTTTCTTT

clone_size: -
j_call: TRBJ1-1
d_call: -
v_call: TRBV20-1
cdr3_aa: CSASGGTNTEAFF
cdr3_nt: TGCAGTGCTAGTGGCGGAACGAACACTGAAGCTTTCTTT

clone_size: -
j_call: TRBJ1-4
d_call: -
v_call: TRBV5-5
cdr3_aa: CASSFRGAPTNEKLFF
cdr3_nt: TGTGCCAGCAGCTTCCGGGGGGCGCCGACTAATGAAAAACTGTTTTTT

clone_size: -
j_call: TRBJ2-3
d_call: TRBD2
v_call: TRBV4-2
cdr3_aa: CASSQVPGGLTTDTQYF
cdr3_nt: TGTGCCAGCAGCCAAGTGCCGGGGGGGTTAACCACAGATACGCAGTATTTT

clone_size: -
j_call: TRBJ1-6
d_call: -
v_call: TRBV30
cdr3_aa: CAWSAAGVGSPLHF
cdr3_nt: TGTGCCTGGAGCGCCGCCGGGGTGGGTTCACCCCTCCACTTT

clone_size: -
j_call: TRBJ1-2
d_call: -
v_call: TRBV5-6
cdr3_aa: CASSLGLFYGYTF
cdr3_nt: TGTGCCAGCAGCTTGGGACTCTTCTATGGCTACACCTTC

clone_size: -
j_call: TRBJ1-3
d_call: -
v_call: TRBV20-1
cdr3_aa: CSAPTDNTIYF
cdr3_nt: TGCAGTGCCCCGACAGACAACACCATATATTTT

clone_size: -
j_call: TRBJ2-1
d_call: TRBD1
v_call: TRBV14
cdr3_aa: CASSQGGQGAEQFF
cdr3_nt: TGTGCCAGCAGCCAAGGCGGACAGGGTGCGGAGCAGTTCTTC

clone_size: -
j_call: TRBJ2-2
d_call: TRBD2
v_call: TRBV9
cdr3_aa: CASSVALAGGNTGELFF
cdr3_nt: TGTGCCAGCAGCGTAGCGCTAGCGGGGGGGAACACCGGGGAGCTGTTTTTT

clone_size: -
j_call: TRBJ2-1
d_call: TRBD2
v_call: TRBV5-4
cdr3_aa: CASSDGTKSGEQFF
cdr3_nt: TGTGCCAGCAGCGACGGGACTAAGAGCGGTGAGCAGTTCTTC

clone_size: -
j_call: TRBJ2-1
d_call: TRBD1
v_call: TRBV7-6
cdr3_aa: CASSPTGGVGYNEQFF
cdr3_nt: TGTGCCAGCAGCCCCACAGGGGGCGTCGGTTACAATGAGCAGTTCTTC

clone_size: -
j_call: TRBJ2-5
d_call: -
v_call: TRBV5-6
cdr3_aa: CASSLVSGVETQYF
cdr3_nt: TGTGCCAGCAGCTTGGTATCGGGGGTTGAGACCCAGTACTTC

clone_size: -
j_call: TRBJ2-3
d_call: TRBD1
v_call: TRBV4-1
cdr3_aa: CASSLGQGTDTQYF
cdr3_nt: TGCGCCAGCAGCTTGGGACAGGGAACAGATACGCAGTATTTT

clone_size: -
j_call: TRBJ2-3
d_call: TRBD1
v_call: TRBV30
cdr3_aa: CAWSRGQSGADTQYF
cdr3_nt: TGTGCCTGGAGTAGGGGGCAGTCCGGTGCAGATACGCAGTATTTT